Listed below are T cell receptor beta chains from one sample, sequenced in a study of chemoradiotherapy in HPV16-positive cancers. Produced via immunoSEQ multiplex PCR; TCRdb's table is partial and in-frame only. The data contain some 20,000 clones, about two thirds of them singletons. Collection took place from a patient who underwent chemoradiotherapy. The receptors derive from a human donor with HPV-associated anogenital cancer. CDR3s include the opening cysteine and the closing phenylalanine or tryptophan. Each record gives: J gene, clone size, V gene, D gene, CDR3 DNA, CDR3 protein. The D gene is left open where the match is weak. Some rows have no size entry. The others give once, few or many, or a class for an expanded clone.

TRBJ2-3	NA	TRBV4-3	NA	TGCGCCAGCTCCCGTGGGGAACGAGATACGCAGTATTTT	CASSRGERDTQYF
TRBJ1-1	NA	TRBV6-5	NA	TGTGCCAGCAGTTCCCTCATCAGCAGGGGAACTGAAGCTTTCTTT	CASSSLISRGTEAFF
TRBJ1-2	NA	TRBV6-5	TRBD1	TGTGCCAGCAGTTTGGGACAGGGGGCTTATGGCTACACCTTC	CASSLGQGAYGYTF
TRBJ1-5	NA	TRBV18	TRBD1	TGTGCCAGCTCACCCCGGGACAGTTATCAGCCCCAGCATTTT	CASSPRDSYQPQHF
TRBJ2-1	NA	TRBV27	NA	TGTGCCAGCAGTTTTGGGCTAGGCCCCCCCAATGAGCAGTTCTTC	CASSFGLGPPNEQFF
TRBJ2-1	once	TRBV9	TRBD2	TGTGCCAGCAGCGCCGAAACTAGCGGCATCCAGTTCTTC	CASSAETSGIQFF
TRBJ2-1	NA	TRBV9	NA	TGTGCCAGCAGCGTAGACAGTCCACCCTACAATGAGCAGTTCTTC	CASSVDSPPYNEQFF
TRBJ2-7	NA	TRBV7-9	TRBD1	TGTGCCAGCAGCTTAGCGAATTTTCGTTTTGGGACAGGGTACCACGAGCAGTACTTC	CASSLANFRFGTGYHEQYF
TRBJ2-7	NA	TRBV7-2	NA	TGTGCCAGCAGCTTAGCGCCGGTGAGCGGCAGCTCCTACGAGCAGTACTTC	CASSLAPVSGSSYEQYF
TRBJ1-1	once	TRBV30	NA	TGTGCCTGGAGTTTGGGCCTCATGAACACTGAAGCTTTCTTT	CAWSLGLMNTEAFF
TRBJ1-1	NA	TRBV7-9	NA	TGTGCCAGCAGCTTAGCTTGGGGGCGGGTCACTGAAGCTTTCTTT	CASSLAWGRVTEAFF
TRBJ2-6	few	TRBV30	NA	TGTGCCTGGAGTGTGGGGGCGTTCGGGGCCAACGTCCTGACTTTC	CAWSVGAFGANVLTF
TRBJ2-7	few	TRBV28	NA	TGTGCCAGCAGTTTAAGGGCTACCTACGAGCAGTACTTC	CASSLRATYEQYF
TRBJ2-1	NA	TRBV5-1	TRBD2	TGCGCCAGCAGATCGACTAGCGGGAGCTCCTACAATGAGCAGTTCTTC	CASRSTSGSSYNEQFF
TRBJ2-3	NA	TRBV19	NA	TGTGCCAGTAGTATATGGGGCCCCGAGGGTACGCAGTATTTT	CASSIWGPEGTQYF
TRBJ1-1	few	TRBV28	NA	TGTGCCAGCAGTACCCGTGGAGGGGCTGACACTGAAGCTTTCTTT	CASSTRGGADTEAFF
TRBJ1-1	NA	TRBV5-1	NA	TGCGCCAGCAGCCCTACGGTGGGGAGTACTGAAGCTTTCTTT	CASSPTVGSTEAFF
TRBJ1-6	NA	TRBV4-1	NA	TGCGCCAGCCCAAAAGCAGTGGGTTCACCCCTCCACTTT	CASPKAVGSPLHF
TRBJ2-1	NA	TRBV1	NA	TGCACCAGCAGCCACACGAAACCTAGCGGGGGGCCCAATGAGCAGTTCTTC	CTSSHTKPSGGPNEQFF
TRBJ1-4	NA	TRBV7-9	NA	TGTGCCAGCAGCCGGGGTAATGAAAAACTGTTTTTT	CASSRGNEKLFF
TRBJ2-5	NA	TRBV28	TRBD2	TGTGCCAGCAGTACAAACGCCGGGACTAGCGGGGGCCAACAAGAGACCCAGTACTTC	CASSTNAGTSGGQQETQYF
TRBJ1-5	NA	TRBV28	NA	TGTGCCAGCAGCCATCAGCCCCAGCATTTT	CASSHQPQHF
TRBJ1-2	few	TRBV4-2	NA	TGTGCCAGCAGCCAAGATTACGACACTGGGATTCTAAACGGCTACACCTTC	CASSQDYDTGILNGYTF
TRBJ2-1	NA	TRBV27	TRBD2	TGTGCCAGCAGTCCGACTAGCGCAGGTGAGCAGTTCTTC	CASSPTSAGEQFF
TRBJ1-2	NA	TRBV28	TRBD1	TGTGCCACCGGACAGGGTAACTATGGCTACACCTTC	CATGQGNYGYTF
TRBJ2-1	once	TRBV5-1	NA	TGCGCCAGCAGCCGGACGGGCATAGACAATGAGCAGTTCTTC	CASSRTGIDNEQFF
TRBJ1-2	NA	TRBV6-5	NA	TGTGCCAGCAGTTACTCGAGTTCTTGGGGCTACACCTTC	CASSYSSSWGYTF
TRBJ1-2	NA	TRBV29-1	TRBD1	TGCAGCGTTGAAGATCTATCAGGGGGCTATGGCTACACCTTC	CSVEDLSGGYGYTF
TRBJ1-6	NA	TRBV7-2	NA	TGTGCCAGCAGCTCAGTTGATTTTTGGGGGATAAGGAGTAATTCACCCCTCCACTTT	CASSSVDFWGIRSNSPLHF
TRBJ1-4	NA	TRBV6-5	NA	TGTGCCAGCAGTTCGCCCCGAACAGGGAATGAAAAACTGTTTTTT	CASSSPRTGNEKLFF